This T cell receptor beta chain originates from a study of blood T cell repertoires in COVID-19. As for the study in general: Both acute and convalescent COVID-19 samples were obtained from the United States, Italy and Spain.

Germline-derived CDR1 and CDR2 are SGHDT and YYEEEE. CDR3 length: 16 residues. Trimming left V 6 bases short and J 6 bases short, with 23 bases between. TCRdb's table, derived via immunoSEQ multiplex PCR, lists solely in-frame clones and lacks some. The sample yields about 88,000 clones, roughly 87% seen once. The specimen was peripheral blood. This sequence was found in a male donor with acute or convalescent COVID-19. The V call is TRBV5-6, the J call TRBJ2-3; a possible D gene is TRBD1 (8 bases). Here the CDR3 DNA reads TGTGCCAGCAACTCGCCAGGGGGCGCGGGGGCCGATACGCAGTATTTT. It codes for CASNSPGGAGADTQYF.